This T cell receptor beta chain originates from a study of blood T cell repertoires in COVID-19 (dated by TCRdb to 2018 to 2020). Looking at the study overall: Samples covering the acute and convalescent phases of COVID-19 were provided by collaborators in the United States, Italy and Spain. A freely available public database, intended as a resource for researchers studying the immune response to SARS-CoV-2, is where the repertoires were released. Samples came from the ongoing ImmuneRACE study (first 160 participants) plus 1,254 subjects from 6 global collaborators. The prospective study material was composed of cDNA or gDNA derived from T cells, B-cell-depleted T cells, or PBMCs. Sample metadata almost always included a de-identified subject ID, COVID-19 status, age in years and sex. Subjects who had been exposed to COVID-19, were actively infected with it, or had recovered from it provided the deeply sampled blood TCRbeta repertoires that made up the dataset. Where HLA class I and class II types were available, the types were taken from metadata supplied by the sample provider, not from assay-based typing.

The germline V gene specifies MNHEY as CDR1 and SVGAGI as CDR2. V sheds 6 bases and J sheds 4 bases, leaving 18 bases between their ends. The CDR3, from cysteine to phenylalanine, totals 15 residues. The read is trimmed to its CDR3 DNA, 45 bases read in frame from base 1. General study outcomes and caveats: Clinical and demographic metadata were provided uncurated, with the amount varying by source and participant.

Whole blood was collected in K2EDTA tubes by collaborating institutions according to the institutions' own protocols. For TCRbeta analysis, collaborators shipped samples in one of three forms: frozen whole blood, isolated PBMCs, or DNA extracted from either of those sample types. TCRbeta CDR3 regions were amplified from genomic DNA by means of the immunoSEQ Assay, a bias-controlled multiplex PCR. Under the source paper's analysis protocol: The number of nucleated cells in each sample was estimated by amplification of reference gene primers within the assay. To quantify the absolute abundance of each unique TCRbeta CDR3 rearrangement, sequence reads were collapsed and filtered. For each sample, productive Simpson clonality was calculated as the square root of Simpson's diversity index over productive rearrangements. This is the immuneACCESS table as TCRdb keeps it, with only in-frame sequences that have V and J called. A part of the clones is gone; compared with another copy, unresolved V genes explain less than half, and the rest is unexplained. V and J calls and clone size are copied from that table; D and trimming were computed from the DNA. Across this sample there are under 250,000 clones, with roughly nine tenths seen only once. Approximately 3.3% of the sample rests with the top ten.

The table lists this clone with a few counts. Its antigen has not been determined. Base qualities are not provided; no much larger clone lies one nucleotide away. The chain links TRBV6-5 with TRBJ1-1; TRBD1 is a weak D gene call, 6 bases matching. Sequencing was done on a sample of peripheral blood. This receptor was taken from a man aged 18 to 30 with active or convalescent COVID-19. This receptor has the CDR3 CASSQTQGLGTEAFF. The sequenced DNA is TGTGCCAGCAGCCAAACACAGGGTTTGGGCACTGAAGCTTTCTTT.